Listed below are T cell receptor beta chains from one sample, sequenced in a study of spatial heterogeneity in lung cancer. In TCRdb, the 5' RACE reads were re-called with MiXCR into one record per CDR3 protein. The sample consists of more than 15,000 distinct CDR3 sequences, 9% to 10% of them appearing once. The specimen was PBMCs, collected at follow-up. The receptors come from a female donor with early-stage non-small cell lung cancer. The CDR3 runs from the conserved cysteine through the conserved F or W. A D gene is named only where the DNA matches it firmly. Where a row states a size, it is once, few, many or the class of an expanded clone; other rows omit it.

CDR3 protein	CDR3 DNA	D gene	clone size	V gene	J gene
CASSYRGADQPQHF	TGTGCCAGCAGTTACCGAGGGGCGGATCAGCCCCAGCATTTT	NA	many	TRBV12-3/TRBV12-4	TRBJ1-5
CASSSPGTSGYEQYF	TGTGCCAGTAGTTCCCCCGGGACTAGCGGTTACGAGCAGTACTTC	TRBD2	NA	TRBV19	TRBJ2-7
CASSGGQLNTEAFF	TGTGCCAGCAGCGGGGGACAGCTAAACACTGAAGCTTTCTTT	TRBD1	NA	TRBV7-9	TRBJ1-1
CASSVMGRGSPLHF	TGTGCCAGCAGCGTAATGGGAAGGGGTTCACCCCTCCACTTT	NA	few	TRBV9	TRBJ1-6
CASSLQIGQETQYF	TGTGCCAGCAGCCTCCAAATAGGGCAGGAGACCCAGTACTTC	NA	many	TRBV7-2	TRBJ2-5
CASSPGQLRAIQYF	TGTGCCAGCTCACCGGGACAGCTTCGGGCCATTCAGTACTTC	TRBD1	many	TRBV18	TRBJ2-4
CASRPPRTLLGGYTF	TGTGCCAGCAGACCCCCTAGGACACTTCTGGGTGGCTACACCTTC	NA	many	TRBV28	TRBJ1-2
CASSLRLAGNEQFF	TGTGCCAGCAGTTTACGGCTAGCGGGAAACGAGCAGTTCTTC	TRBD2	many	TRBV27	TRBJ2-1
CASSGTGVGYEQYF	TGTGCCAGCAGTGGGACAGGGGTCGGCTACGAGCAGTACTTC	TRBD1	many	TRBV6-5	TRBJ2-7
CASSLGRPRETQYF	TGCGCCAGCAGCTTGGGCCGGCCACGAGAGACCCAGTACTTC	NA	many	TRBV5-1	TRBJ2-5
CASSPVTGPGEQFF	TGTGCCAGCTCACCGGTGACAGGGCCGGGTGAGCAGTTCTTC	TRBD1	many	TRBV18	TRBJ2-1
CASSQNRAGRETQYF	TGTGCCAGCAGCCAGAATCGAGCGGGGAGGGAGACCCAGTACTTC	TRBD2	many	TRBV7-2	TRBJ2-5
CASRAVQGGQPQHF	TGCGCCAGCAGAGCGGTTCAGGGAGGTCAGCCCCAGCATTTT	NA	many	TRBV5-1	TRBJ1-5
CASSLGQGGVSTDTQYF	TGTGCCAGCAGCTTGGGTCAGGGGGGGGTGAGCACAGATACGCAGTATTTT	NA	many	TRBV7-2	TRBJ2-3
CASKSLGLAGAKNIQYF	TGTGCCAGTAAGAGCCTGGGACTAGCGGGAGCCAAAAACATTCAGTACTTC	TRBD2	once	TRBV19	TRBJ2-4
CASSYYGVNTEAFF	TGTGCCAGCAGTTACTATGGGGTGAACACTGAAGCTTTCTTT	NA	many	TRBV6-2/TRBV6-3	TRBJ1-1
CASGTGTTAGDTQYF	TGTGCTAGTGGAACCGGGACTACTGCAGGGGATACGCAGTATTTT	TRBD2	many	TRBV12-5	TRBJ2-3
CASSNTGLASTDTQYF	TGCGCCAGCAGCAATACGGGATTAGCTAGCACAGATACGCAGTATTTT	NA	NA	TRBV5-1	TRBJ2-3
CASSLLGGGKLFF	TGTGCCAGCAGCCTCCTAGGGGGAGGAAAACTGTTTTTT	NA	few	TRBV14	TRBJ1-4
CSADPGLAGYEQFF	TGCAGTGCTGACCCGGGACTAGCGGGCTATGAGCAGTTCTTC	TRBD2	many	TRBV20-1	TRBJ2-1
CASRGLARTDTQYF	TGTGCCAGCAGAGGACTAGCGCGCACAGATACGCAGTATTTT	TRBD2	many	TRBV27	TRBJ2-3
CASSLGDERKQYF	TGTGCCAGCAGCTTAGGGGACGAACGTAAGCAGTACTTC	NA	many	TRBV11-2	TRBJ2-7
CSVGRGNTEAFF	TGCAGCGTTGGCAGGGGGAACACTGAAGCTTTCTTT	NA	medium-sized	TRBV29-1	TRBJ1-1
CASSYEGGDSPLHF	TGTGCCAGCAGTTACGAGGGGGGGGATTCACCCCTCCACTTT	NA	many	TRBV6-6	TRBJ1-6
CASTQTGPPSGDTQYF	TGTGCCAGCACTCAGACAGGTCCACCCTCAGGAGATACGCAGTATTTT	NA	few	TRBV18	TRBJ2-3
CASSYDPIRLSLSGANVLTF	TGTGCCAGCAGTTATGACCCTATTCGTCTTTCTCTCTCTGGGGCCAACGTCCTGACTTTC	NA	many	TRBV6-5	TRBJ2-6
CASSEPLGASANYGYTF	TGCGCCAGCAGTGAGCCGCTCGGGGCTTCGGCTAACTATGGCTACACCTTC	NA	many	TRBV10-2	TRBJ1-2
CAWSAQTNYGYTF	TGTGCCTGGAGTGCGCAGACTAACTATGGCTACACCTTC	NA	many	TRBV30	TRBJ1-2
CASSVGQGTEAFF	TGTGCCAGCAGCGTAGGACAGGGCACTGAAGCTTTCTTT	TRBD1	NA	TRBV9	TRBJ1-1
CAWSVGHRNTIYF	TGTGCCTGGAGTGTAGGGCACCGAAACACCATATATTTT	NA	many	TRBV30	TRBJ1-3
CASSPGGPYEQYF	TGCGCCAGCAGCCCGGGCGGGCCCTACGAGCAGTACTTC	NA	many	TRBV4-1	TRBJ2-7
CAWSPPTDFQEAFF	TGTGCCTGGAGTCCCCCGACGGACTTTCAAGAAGCTTTCTTT	NA	many	TRBV30	TRBJ1-1
CASSGGSNTGELFF	TGTGCCAGCAGCGGGGGGTCGAACACCGGGGAGCTGTTTTTT	NA	many	TRBV9	TRBJ2-2
CASSYLGSLEAEAFF	TGTGCCAGCAGTTATTTGGGGTCTCTAGAAGCTGAAGCTTTCTTT	NA	many	TRBV6-5	TRBJ1-1
CSARLISGSPETQYF	TGCAGTGCTAGATTAATTAGCGGGAGTCCAGAGACCCAGTACTTC	TRBD2	NA	TRBV20-1	TRBJ2-5
CASSEGTVTDTQYF	TGTGCCAGCAGTGAAGGGACGGTGACAGATACGCAGTATTTT	NA	many	TRBV2	TRBJ2-3
CASSQRTGNTIYF	TGTGCCAGCAGCCAAAGGACAGGAAACACCATATATTTT	NA	many	TRBV3-1	TRBJ1-3